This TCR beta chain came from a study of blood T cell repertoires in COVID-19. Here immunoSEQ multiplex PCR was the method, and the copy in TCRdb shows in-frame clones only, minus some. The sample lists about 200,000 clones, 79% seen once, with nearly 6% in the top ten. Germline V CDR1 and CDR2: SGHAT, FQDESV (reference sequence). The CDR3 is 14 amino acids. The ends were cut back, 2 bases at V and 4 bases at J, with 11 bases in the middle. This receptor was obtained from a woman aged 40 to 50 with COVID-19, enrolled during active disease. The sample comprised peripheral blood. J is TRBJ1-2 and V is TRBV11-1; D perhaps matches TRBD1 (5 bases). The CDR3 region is CASSLSGGTYGYTF. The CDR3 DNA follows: TGTGCCAGCAGCTTAAGTGGGGGGACCTATGGCTACACCTTC.